This is a list of T cell receptor beta chains from one sample in a study of blood T cell repertoires in COVID-19. Sequencing used immunoSEQ multiplex PCR; TCRdb keeps in-frame clones, though not all of them. The profile shows 150,000 or so clones, over 65% of them singletons. Sequencing used peripheral blood. The receptors derive from a man older than 75 with acute or convalescent COVID-19. Each CDR3 is given with its conserved first and last residue. D genes are given only for firm matches. Expanded clones get a size class; other rows say once, few or many, or leave the size out.

cdr3_aa cdr3_nt d_call v_call clone_size j_call
CASSLRLAGTDTQYF TGTGCCAGCAGCTTAAGGCTAGCGGGCACAGATACGCAGTATTTT TRBD2 TRBV7-8 - TRBJ2-3
CASSWAQVEAFF TGTGCCAGTAGTTGGGCTCAGGTTGAAGCTTTCTTT - TRBV19 once TRBJ1-1
CASSQFSNYGYTF TGCGCCAGCAGCCAGTTTTCTAACTATGGCTACACCTTC - TRBV5-1 - TRBJ1-2
CSVSPRFGVGGETQYF TGCAGCGTTTCACCCCGATTCGGTGTTGGTGGAGAGACCCAGTACTTC - TRBV29-1 few TRBJ2-5
CASSHPPGGTVSNQPQHF TGCGCCAGCAGCCATCCTCCTGGGGGCACAGTTAGCAATCAGCCCCAGCATTTT - TRBV4-1 - TRBJ1-5
CASSQEGRGYGYTF TGCGCCAGCAGCCAAGAAGGCAGGGGCTATGGCTACACCTTC - TRBV4-3 - TRBJ1-2
CASSLQQLAGTDTQYF TGTGCCAGCAGCTTGCAACAACTAGCGGGGACAGATACGCAGTATTTT TRBD2 TRBV5-4 - TRBJ2-3
CASRKTPGLAAQGNEQFF TGTGCCAGCAGAAAAACCCCGGGACTAGCGGCCCAAGGAAATGAGCAGTTCTTC TRBD2 TRBV7-2 once TRBJ2-1
CASSVLPGLQSTDTQYF TGCGCCAGCAGCGTCCTACCGGGACTACAAAGCACAGATACGCAGTATTTT TRBD2 TRBV5-1 - TRBJ2-3
CASSIGGFNSGANVLTF TGTGCCAGTAGTATAGGAGGGTTTAACTCTGGGGCCAACGTCCTGACTTTC - TRBV19 - TRBJ2-6
CASMGVEQGTGELFF TGTGCCAGCATGGGTGTTGAGCAGGGCACCGGGGAGCTGTTTTTT - TRBV7-9 few TRBJ2-2
CASSQGVRQGPQDGYTF TGTGCCAGCAGCCAAGGGGTCCGACAGGGGCCCCAAGATGGCTACACCTTC TRBD1 TRBV7-9 - TRBJ1-2
CASSPRVANTGELFF TGTGCCAGCAGCCCCAGGGTCGCGAACACCGGGGAGCTGTTTTTT - TRBV7-8 - TRBJ2-2
CATSPAGVEVKHGYTF TGTGCCACCAGCCCTGCAGGGGTGGAGGTAAAACATGGCTACACCTTC - TRBV15 - TRBJ1-2
CASSGQGELFF TGTGCCAGCAGTGGACAGGGAGAACTGTTTTTT TRBD1 TRBV2 - TRBJ1-4
CASSLSLDRGFEKLFF TGTGCCAGCAGCTTGAGCCTGGACAGGGGGTTTGAAAAACTGTTTTTT TRBD1 TRBV5-5 - TRBJ1-4
CASRIQGAGDNGYTF TGTGCCAGTAGGATACAGGGGGCAGGGGACAATGGCTACACCTTC TRBD1 TRBV19 - TRBJ1-2
CASSQAGTGGRGYTF TGCGCCAGCAGCCAAGCCGGGACAGGGGGCCGGGGCTACACCTTC TRBD1 TRBV4-3 - TRBJ1-2
CASRTGANTEAFF TGTGCCAGCAGGACAGGGGCGAACACTGAAGCTTTCTTT TRBD1 TRBV6-5 - TRBJ1-1
CASSFHSGGASVNEQFF TGTGCCAGCAGCTTTCATAGCGGGGGGGCCTCGGTCAATGAGCAGTTCTTC TRBD2 TRBV7-2 - TRBJ2-1
CATRTGGAGTEAFF TGTGCCACAAGGACAGGGGGCGCGGGCACTGAAGCTTTCTTT TRBD1 TRBV10-3 - TRBJ1-1
CASSLSGVDTGELFF TGTGCCAGCAGCTTGTCAGGGGTTGATACCGGGGAGCTGTTTTTT - TRBV5-8 - TRBJ2-2
CASSEALEVSAQYF TGTGCCAGCAGTGAAGCGCTGGAGGTTTCAGCGCAGTATTTT - TRBV2 - TRBJ2-3
CSASSGRGTEAFF TGCAGTGCTAGTTCAGGTCGGGGCACTGAAGCTTTCTTT - TRBV20-1 - TRBJ1-1
CASSVSGPGNTDTQYF TGTGCCAGCAGTGTTTCCGGGCCGGGAAACACAGATACGCAGTATTTT - TRBV2 - TRBJ2-3
CASSLGNRGRGYTF TGTGCCAGCAGCTTAGGAAACAGGGGTAGGGGCTACACCTTC TRBD1 TRBV7-2 few TRBJ1-2
CASSQTRSGQIYGYTF TGTGCCAGCAGCCAGACGAGGTCGGGACAAATCTATGGCTACACCTTC - TRBV14 - TRBJ1-2
CASSIMQGASGYGYTF TGTGCCAGCAGCATCATGCAGGGGGCGTCGGGCTATGGCTACACCTTC TRBD1 TRBV7-2 many TRBJ1-2
CASSFTGQSYNEQFF TGTGCCAGCAGCTTTACGGGACAGAGTTACAATGAGCAGTTCTTC TRBD1 TRBV7-2 - TRBJ2-1
CASNRGFTGTGFYNEQFF TGTGCCAGCAATCGAGGGTTTACCGGGACAGGGTTCTACAATGAGCAGTTCTTC TRBD1 TRBV6-6 - TRBJ2-1
CASRVLTTGPYNEQFF TGTGCCAGCAGGGTACTCACAACAGGGCCCTACAATGAGCAGTTCTTC - TRBV27 few TRBJ2-1
CASSRVQGSLNEAFF TGTGCCAGCAGCCGAGTACAGGGCTCGTTGAATGAAGCTTTCTTT - TRBV11-3 - TRBJ1-1
CASSVQGWGTEAFF TGCGCCAGCAGCGTACAGGGGTGGGGAACTGAAGCTTTCTTT TRBD1 TRBV5-1 - TRBJ1-1
CASSYKDRNTEAFF TGTGCCAGCAGTTACAAGGACAGGAACACTGAAGCTTTCTTT - TRBV6-6 - TRBJ1-1
CASSEVGRGGNTIYF TGTGCCAGCAGTGAAGTTGGGCGAGGGGGAAACACCATATATTTT - TRBV6-1 many TRBJ1-3
CASSLDERGGRGEQFF TGCGCCAGCAGCTTGGATGAGCGGGGGGGCCGGGGTGAGCAGTTCTTC TRBD2 TRBV5-1 - TRBJ2-1
CASRGTGTDYEQYF TGTGCCAGCAGGGGGACCGGGACAGACTACGAGCAGTACTTC TRBD1 TRBV13 - TRBJ2-7